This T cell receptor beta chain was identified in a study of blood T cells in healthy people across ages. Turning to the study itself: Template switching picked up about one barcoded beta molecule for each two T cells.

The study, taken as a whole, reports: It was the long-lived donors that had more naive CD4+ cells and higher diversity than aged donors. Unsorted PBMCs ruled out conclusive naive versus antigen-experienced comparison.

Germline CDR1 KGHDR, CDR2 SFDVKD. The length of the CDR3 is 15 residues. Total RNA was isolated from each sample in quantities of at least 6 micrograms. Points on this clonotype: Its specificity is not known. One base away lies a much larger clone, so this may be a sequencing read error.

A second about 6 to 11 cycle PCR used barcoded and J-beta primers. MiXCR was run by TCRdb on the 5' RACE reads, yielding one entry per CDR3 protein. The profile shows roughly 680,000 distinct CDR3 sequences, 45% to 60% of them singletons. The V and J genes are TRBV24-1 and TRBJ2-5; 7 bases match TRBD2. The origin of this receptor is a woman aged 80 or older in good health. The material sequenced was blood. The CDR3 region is CAISGPGLIQETQYF. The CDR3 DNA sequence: TGTGCCATCAGTGGGCCGGGACTAATCCAAGAGACCCAGTACTTC.